The next 32 T cell receptor beta chains were all read from a single sample in a study of CD8 T cells in ankylosing spondylitis. TCRdb independently ran MiXCR on the 5' RACE reads; one entry per CDR3 protein. This sample has around 130,000 distinct CDR3 sequences, with around 9.7% found just once. The specimen was blood, either unsorted or a sorted T cell fraction (not recorded which). These receptors were obtained from a male donor with ankylosing spondylitis or in good health (not recorded which).

This clonotype was detected many times. The chain's CDR3 is CASSSSGSRNDIQYF. For the CDR3, the DNA is TGCGCCAGCAGCTCGTCCGGGTCGAGAAACGACATTCAGTACTTC. The rearrangement joins TRBV5-1 to TRBJ2-4; no clear D gene. V was shortened by 3 bases and J by 8 bases, with 18 bases between the two germline ends. CDR1 is SGHRS and CDR2 is YFSETQ in the germline V gene. This CDR3 has 15 amino acids.

This clonotype came up many times. V is TRBV20-1 and J is TRBJ2-1, with D possibly being TRBD2 (7 bases). With 8 bases removed from V and 8 bases from J, the gap between germline ends came to 16 bases. The CDR3 covers 12 residues. Per germline, CDR1 DFQATT and CDR2 SNEGSKA (reference sequence). The CDR3 spells CSTLRGADEQFF. DNA for the CDR3: TGCAGTACGCTACGGGGGGCGGATGAGCAGTTCTTC.

The chain has TRBV2 and TRBJ2-1; D ambiguous. This CDR3 has 15 residues. V lost 4 bases, J lost 7 bases, and 17 bases lay in between. Germline CDR1 is SNHLY and CDR2 is FYNNEI. The CDR3 protein is CASSGASSITNEQFF. In DNA form, the CDR3 reads TGTGCCAGCAGTGGAGCTTCATCGATCACGAATGAGCAGTTCTTC. The variable domain in full, with the rest retrieved from reference TRBV2 and TRBJ2-1, is EPEVTQTPSHQVTQMGQEVILRCVPISNHLYFYWYRQILGQKVEFLVSFYNNEISEKSEIFDDQFSVERPDGSNFTLKIRSTKLEDSAMYFCASSGASSITNEQFFGPGTRLTVL.

This clonotype occurred a few times. The chain links TRBV23-1 to TRBJ2-1; D call uncertain. TRBV23-1 has ORF status, its function being uncertain. Trimming left V 3 bases short and J 4 bases short, with 19 bases between. This CDR3 is built from 17 residues. CDR3 amino acids: CASSQGKPLPRYNEQFF. CDR3 nucleotides: TGCGCCAGCAGTCAGGGCAAACCTTTGCCAAGATACAATGAGCAGTTCTTC.

J is TRBJ1-2 and V is TRBV20-1, with 8 bases matching TRBD1. Germline V gene lookup returns CDR1 DFQATT and CDR2 SNEGSKA (reference sequence). Trimming removed 0 bases from V and 2 bases from J; junction bases left unmatched: 2. This CDR3 spans 14 amino acids. The CDR3 loop is CSARDHRGNYGYTF. The CDR3, as DNA: TGCAGTGCTAGAGACCACAGGGGGAACTATGGCTACACCTTC.

This clonotype was counted only a few times. This chain connects TRBV7-9 to TRBJ2-5; no definite D call. Germline V gene lookup returns CDR1 SEHNR and CDR2 FQNEAQ (reference sequence). The CDR3 totals 14 residues. Trimming cost V 3 bases and J 2 bases, with 10 bases left between them. CDR3 protein: CASSFNPLQETQYF. The CDR3 DNA reads TGTGCCAGCAGCTTTAACCCGCTACAAGAGACCCAGTACTTC.

This clonotype showed up just once. This could be a read error, since a much larger clone is one nucleotide away. This sequence joins TRBV3-1 and TRBJ1-3, with D unresolved. The length of the CDR3 is 18 residues. The germline V gene encodes CDR1 LGHDT and CDR2 YNNKEL (reference sequence). Here the CDR3 reads CACSPPVEASHPGNTIYF. The CDR3 coding sequence is TGTGCCTGCAGTCCGCCGGTGGAAGCCTCTCATCCGGGAAACACCATATATTTT.

This clonotype was counted many times. The chain has TRBV20-1 and TRBJ2-1; D not certain. Trimming removed 8 bases at V and 2 bases at J, with 7 bases between. The CDR3 spans 11 residues. Germline CDR1 and CDR2: DFQATT and SNEGSKA (reference sequence). CDR3 amino acids: CSLRPYNEQFF. The DNA of the CDR3 is TGCAGTTTGAGGCCCTACAATGAGCAGTTCTTC.

The V call is TRBV4-1, the J call TRBJ1-5; D perhaps matches TRBD1 (5 bases). CDR3 length: 15 residues. Per the germline V gene, CDR1 is MGHRA and CDR2 is YSYEKL. Trimming took 4 bases from V and 0 from J, leaving 10 bases between them. CDR3 nucleotides: TGCGCCAGCAGCCGCGGGACTAATAGCAATCAGCCCCAGCATTTT. Translation gives CASSRGTNSNQPQHF.

This clonotype was found many times. J is TRBJ1-3 and V is TRBV4-1; unclear D gene. The CDR3 sequence is 17 residues long. V lost 4 bases, J lost 0 bases, and 16 bases lay in between. The germline CDR1 and CDR2 sequences are MGHRA and YSYEKL. In DNA form, the CDR3 reads TGCGCCAGCAGCCCCGAGCCCGGCAGGAGCTCTGGAAACACCATATATTTT. It is translated as CASSPEPGRSSGNTIYF.

This chain joins TRBV18 and TRBJ2-1, with 9 bases fitting TRBD2. Germline CDR1 reads KGHSH; CDR2 reads LQKENI. Trimming at V came to 6 bases and at J to 8 bases, leaving 11 bases not matched to a gene. This CDR3 is built from 15 residues. CDR3 DNA sequence: TGTGCCAGCTCGTCCGGGACTAGCATTCTCGATGAGCAGTTCTTC. Its translation: CASSSGTSILDEQFF.

Ten or more counts support this clonotype. This rearrangement joins TRBV6-5 to TRBJ2-7; 11 bases match TRBD1. Trimming cost V 4 bases and J 0 bases; bases outside gene matches: 2. Per the germline V gene, CDR1 is MNHEY and CDR2 is SVGAGI. The CDR3 is 15 amino acids. This CDR3 is CASSSGTGGSYEQYF. The CDR3 DNA sequence: TGTGCCAGCAGTTCCGGGACAGGGGGCTCCTACGAGCAGTACTTC.

This clonotype was counted ten times or more. V and J are TRBV7-6 and TRBJ2-2, with D uncertain. Germline CDR1 and CDR2: SGHVS and FNYEAQ. This CDR3 comprises 16 residues. The V and J ends lost 5 bases and 0 bases respectively, with 13 bases between them. DNA for the CDR3: TGTGCCAGCAGCCGAACCCGTGGGACGAACACCGGGGAGCTGTTTTTT. This sequence encodes CASSRTRGTNTGELFF.

J is TRBJ2-7 and V is TRBV7-3, with 7 bases identical to TRBD1. J gave up 3 bases and V 4 bases, and 6 bases lay outside the gene matches. The CDR3 runs 14 residues. CDR1 is SGHTA and CDR2 is FQGTGA in the germline V gene. The DNA of the CDR3 is TGTGCCAGCAGCTCCGGACAGGACAACTACGAGCAGTACTTC. It codes for CASSSGQDNYEQYF.

There are many counts of this clonotype. This sequence joins TRBV27 and TRBJ2-5; the match to TRBD1 covers 7 bases. CDR1 and CDR2 (germline): MNHEY, SMNVEV (reference sequence). This CDR3 is 14 amino acids long. The ends lost 10 bases at V and 1 base at J; junction bases unmatched: 9. CDR3 nucleotide sequence: TGTGCCACGAGAAGACAGGGCCGCCAAGAGACCCAGTACTTC. Translating it yields CATRRQGRQETQYF.

This clonotype was seen many times. The chain uses TRBV18 and TRBJ2-7, with 9 bases aligning to TRBD1. CDR1 is KGHSH, CDR2 LQKENI, per germline. This CDR3 comprises 16 residues. V shed 2 bases, J shed 3 bases, and the junction held 8 bases outside the gene matches. The CDR3 nucleotides read TGTGCCAGCTCACCAAATTATCGGACAGGGGTCTACGAGCAGTACTTC. It codes for CASSPNYRTGVYEQYF.

This clonotype came up a few times. The CDR3 bases are TGTGCCACCAGCAGAGATGGGGTAAATCAGCCCCAGCATTTT. Protein: CATSRDGVNQPQHF. The chain uses TRBV15 and TRBJ1-5; D not certain. Germline CDR1 is LNHNV and CDR2 is YYDKDF (reference sequence). The CDR3 length is 14 residues. The V and J ends lost 0 bases and 4 bases respectively, with 7 bases between them.

This clonotype was detected once. This rearrangement joins TRBV9 to TRBJ2-3; no definite D call. Trimming shortened V by 2 bases and J by 2 bases, and 6 bases separated the two germline ends. CDR1 is SGDLS, CDR2 YYNGEE, per germline. This CDR3 region has 13 residues. The CDR3 protein is CASSVLFTDTQYF. CDR3 bases: TGTGCCAGCAGCGTTTTGTTCACAGATACGCAGTATTTT.

The chain uses TRBV12-5 and TRBJ2-2, with D perhaps TRBD2 (5 bases). CDR1 LGHNT and CDR2 FRNRAP come from the germline V gene. Trimming shortened V by 6 bases and J by 2 bases, and 10 bases separated the two germline ends. The CDR3 length is 14 residues. The CDR3 DNA follows: TGTGCTAGTGGACCCAGCGGTAACACCGGGGAGCTGTTTTTT. This sequence encodes CASGPSGNTGELFF.

There are many counts of this clonotype. The chain joins TRBV20-1 to TRBJ2-7; D gene unclear. This CDR3 contains 13 residues. Germline V gives CDR1 DFQATT, CDR2 SNEGSKA (reference sequence). Deletions cut 1 base from V and 2 bases from J, with 9 bases between. The CDR3 nucleotides read TGCAGTGCTAGAGGTCCTAGGGCCTACGAGCAGTACTTC. This translates into CSARGPRAYEQYF.

The V gene is TRBV5-5, the J gene TRBJ2-5, with 9 positions matching TRBD1. The V and J ends lost 5 bases and 2 bases, in that order; junction bases with no gene match: 13. This CDR3 contains 17 residues. CDR1 and CDR2 from the germline V gene are SGHKS and YYEKEE (reference sequence). In DNA form, the CDR3 reads TGTGCCAGCAGATCACGACTGTACAGGGGGCAGCAAGAGACCCAGTACTTC. Translating gives CASRSRLYRGQQETQYF.

This clonotype was recorded at least ten times. The chain has TRBV5-1 and TRBJ2-7; no definite D call. Trimming shortened V by 0 bases and J by 2 bases, and 9 bases separated the two germline ends. Germline CDR1 SGHRS, CDR2 YFSETQ. The CDR3 has 14 amino acids. The CDR3 loop reads CASSLEPETYEQYF. DNA for the CDR3: TGCGCCAGCAGCTTGGAACCAGAGACCTACGAGCAGTACTTC. The whole variable domain, remainder taken from reference TRBV5-1 and TRBJ2-7, is KAGVTQTPRYLIKTRGQQVTLSCSPISGHRSVSWYQQTPGQGLQFLFEYFSETQRNKGNFPGRFSGRQFSNSRSEMNVSTLELGDSALYLCASSLEPETYEQYFGPGTRLTVT.

Ten or more counts support this clonotype. The chain carries TRBV20-1 and TRBJ1-5; TRBD1 matches 7 bases. CDR3 length equals 15 residues. Germline assignment: CDR1 DFQATT and CDR2 SNEGSKA (reference sequence). V shed 3 bases, J shed 4 bases, and the junction held 9 bases outside the gene matches. The CDR3 nucleotides are TGCAGTGCTAGGAAAGGGGGCGCGGGGAATCAGCCCCAGCATTTT. This sequence encodes CSARKGGAGNQPQHF.

This clonotype was observed many times. J is TRBJ2-1 and V is TRBV29-1, with no clear D. Germline assignment: CDR1 SQVTM and CDR2 ANQGSEA. This CDR3 has 12 residues. V was clipped by 3 bases and J by 4 bases, with 7 bases between them. The CDR3 DNA reads as TGCAGCGTTGAGTTGGTTTACAATGAGCAGTTCTTC. Translating it yields CSVELVYNEQFF.

In its sample, this clonotype was seen many times. The gene calls are TRBV27 and TRBJ1-5; TRBD1 is a possible D gene (6 bases). Trimming shortened V by 8 bases and J by 3 bases, and 14 bases separated the two germline ends. Germline V gene data show CDR1 as MNHEY and CDR2 as SMNVEV (reference sequence). CDR3 length: 14 amino acids. The CDR3 is CASRQQGFNQPQHF. In DNA, the CDR3 is TGTGCCAGCCGTCAACAGGGTTTCAATCAGCCCCAGCATTTT.

The chain couples TRBV7-9 to TRBJ2-3; TRBD1 aligns across 12 bases. The J segment lost 3 bases and the V segment lost 5 bases, leaving 9 bases of the junction unmatched. Germline V gene lookup returns CDR1 SEHNR and CDR2 FQNEAQ (reference sequence). The CDR3 contains 17 residues. CDR3 residues: CASSPTRDRGQTDTQYF. The CDR3 DNA follows: TGTGCCAGCAGCCCTACACGGGACAGGGGGCAGACAGATACGCAGTATTTT.

The sample holds many counts of this clonotype. The gene calls are TRBV20-1 and TRBJ2-2; 8 bases match TRBD2. CDR1 DFQATT and CDR2 SNEGSKA come from the germline V gene (reference sequence). The CDR3 consists of 17 residues. V was clipped by 0 bases and J by 4 bases; unmatched bases: 10. The CDR3 bases are TGCAGTGCTAGAGATGGGTCTCAGAGCGGGAGCACCGGGGAGCTGTTTTTT. This gives the protein CSARDGSQSGSTGELFF.

Many counts were recorded for this clonotype. The genes are TRBV28 and TRBJ2-7; D may be TRBD2 (6 bases). This CDR3 spans 12 amino acids. Deletions cut 11 bases from V and 2 bases from J, with 13 bases between. From germline, CDR1 is MDHEN and CDR2 SYDVKM. CDR3 region: CAAGTEPYEQYF. The CDR3 nucleotides are TGTGCCGCGGGGACGGAGCCCTACGAGCAGTACTTC.

This clonotype was found many times. The chain links TRBV12-3 or TRBV12-4 to TRBJ1-2; 9 bases fit TRBD1. The CDR3 consists of 15 residues. Trimming at V came to 6 bases and at J to 5 bases, leaving 10 bases not matched to a gene. CDR3 bases: TGTGCCAGCAGCTTACAGCAGACAGGGGGGTATGGCTACACCTTC. This codes for CASSLQQTGGYGYTF.

In regard to this clonotype: It may be a read error: a sequence one base away is much more abundant. The chain has TRBV3-1 and TRBJ1-1; tentatively, D is TRBD1 (6 bases). Germline V gene sequence: CDR1 LGHDT, CDR2 YNNKEL (reference sequence). The CDR3 runs to 15 residues. The CDR3 bases are TGTGCCACCAGCCTATCTCAGGGGCACGGCACTGAAGCTTTCTTT. This sequence encodes CATSLSQGHGTEAFF.

Here the CDR3 reads CASSTRMIVGEQFF. As DNA, the CDR3 is TGTGCCAGCAGCACCCGAATGATTGTCGGTGAGCAGTTCTTC. V is TRBV7-2 and J is TRBJ2-1; D unresolved. Trimming shortened V by 5 bases and J by 9 bases, and 17 bases separated the two germline ends. The CDR3 extends over 14 amino acids. Germline V gene lookup returns CDR1 SGHTA and CDR2 FQGNSA.

As for this clonotype: A junction boundary mismatches the germline segment, possibly from a read error. This chain uses TRBV15 with TRBJ2-7; D possibly corresponds to TRBD2 (6 bases). Germline CDR1 reads LNHNV; CDR2 reads YYDKDF (reference sequence). The CDR3 contains 14 residues. This CDR3 is CSTSPGDSGGEQYF. CDR3 DNA: TGTTCCACCAGTCCGGGAGATTCCGGAGGGGAGCAGTACTTC.